This T cell receptor (beta chain) was profiled in a study of shared clonotypes between healthy human individuals. In the study overall: Three plates each covered CD4 naive and memory; CD8 naive two, CD8 memory one. Notes on the study in general: When compared with the clonotypes that were shared by all four sorted-subset donors, the non-shared clonotypes turned out to have lower generation probabilities.

The germline V gene has CDR1 MDHEN and CDR2 SYDVKM. The CDR3 extends over 15 amino acids. V dropped 4 bases and J dropped 0 bases, with 10 bases sitting between them. Combining CD45RO+ cells with CCR7-negative CD45RA+ TemRA cells gave CD8 memory. The assay was immunoSEQ multiplex PCR, and TCRdb's table has in-frame clones only and misses some. The data contain about 96,000 clones, approximately 63% of them seen just once; the ten biggest clones take up roughly 52%. The sample holds many counts of this clone. Antigen: not known. Input material: memory CD8+ T cells sorted from blood. Subset reported: CD45RO+ cells pooled with CCR7-negative TemRA cells. This sequence was found in a man aged 25 to 40 in good health. The chain links TRBV28 to TRBJ1-5; perhaps TRBD1 as D (6 bases). CDR3 nucleotides: TGTGCCAGCAGTTATTTGGACAGTAGCAATCAGCCCCAGCATTTT. Its protein is CASSYLDSSNQPQHF.